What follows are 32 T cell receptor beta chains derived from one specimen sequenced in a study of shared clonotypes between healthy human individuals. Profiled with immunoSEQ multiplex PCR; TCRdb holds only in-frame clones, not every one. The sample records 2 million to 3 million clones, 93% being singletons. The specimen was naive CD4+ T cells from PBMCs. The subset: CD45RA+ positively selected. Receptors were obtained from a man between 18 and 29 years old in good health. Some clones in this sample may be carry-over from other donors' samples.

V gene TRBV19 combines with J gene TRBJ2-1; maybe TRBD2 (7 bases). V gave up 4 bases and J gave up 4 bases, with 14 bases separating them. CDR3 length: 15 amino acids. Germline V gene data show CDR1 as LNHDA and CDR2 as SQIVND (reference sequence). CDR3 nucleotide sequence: TGTGCCAGTAGTAAGGGGGGGGTCCCATACAATGAGCAGTTCTTC. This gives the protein CASSKGGVPYNEQFF.

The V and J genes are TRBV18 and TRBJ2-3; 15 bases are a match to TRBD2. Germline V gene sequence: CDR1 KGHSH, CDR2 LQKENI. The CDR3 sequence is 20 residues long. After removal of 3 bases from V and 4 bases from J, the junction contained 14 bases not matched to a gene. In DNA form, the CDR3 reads TGTGCCAGCTCACCTTTTACGACCGGGACTAGCGGGAGGAGTCCAGATACGCAGTATTTT. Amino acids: CASSPFTTGTSGRSPDTQYF.

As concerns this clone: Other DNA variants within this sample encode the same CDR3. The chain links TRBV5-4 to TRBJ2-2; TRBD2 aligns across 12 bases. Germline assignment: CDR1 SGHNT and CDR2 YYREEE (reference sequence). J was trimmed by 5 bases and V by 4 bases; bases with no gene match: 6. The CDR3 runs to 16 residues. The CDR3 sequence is CASSPGLAGRTGELFF. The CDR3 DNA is TGTGCCAGCAGCCCCGGACTAGCGGGACGGACCGGGGAGCTGTTTTTT.

The CDR3 loop is CASSSAGANVLTF. The CDR3 DNA reads TGCGCCAGCAGCTCTGCTGGGGCCAACGTCCTGACTTTC. The rearrangement joins TRBV5-1 to TRBJ2-6; no clear D. Germline V gene data show CDR1 as SGHRS and CDR2 as YFSETQ. The CDR3 extends over 13 amino acids. V was trimmed by 3 bases and J by 2 bases, leaving 3 bases between them.

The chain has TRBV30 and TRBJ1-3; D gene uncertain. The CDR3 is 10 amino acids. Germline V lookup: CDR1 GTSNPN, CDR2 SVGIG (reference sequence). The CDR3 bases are TGTGGGATACTGGGAAACACCATATATTTT. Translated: CGILGNTIYF.

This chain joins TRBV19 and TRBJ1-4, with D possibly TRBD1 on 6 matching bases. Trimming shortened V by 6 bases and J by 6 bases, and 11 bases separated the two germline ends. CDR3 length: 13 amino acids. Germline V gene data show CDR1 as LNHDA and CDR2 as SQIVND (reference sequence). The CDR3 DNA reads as TGTGCCAGTAGGGGGGCGCCCCATGAAAAACTGTTTTTT. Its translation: CASRGAPHEKLFF.

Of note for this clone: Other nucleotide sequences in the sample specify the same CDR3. The CDR3 DNA follows: TGTGCCAGCAGCTTGGGACTAGCGGGACAAGAGACCCAGTACTTC. It is translated as CASSLGLAGQETQYF. V and J are TRBV7-3 and TRBJ2-5; TRBD2 matches at 13 bases. The J segment lost 2 bases and the V segment lost 3 bases, leaving 0 bases of the junction unmatched. Germline-derived CDR1 and CDR2 are SGHTA and FQGTGA. The CDR3 is 15 amino acids. Full variable domain (remainder filled in from reference TRBV7-3 and TRBJ2-5): GAGVSQTPSNKVTEKGKYVELRCDPISGHTALYWYRQSLGQGPEFLIYFQGTGAADDSGLPNDRFFAVRPEGSVSTLKIQRTERGDSAVYLCASSLGLAGQETQYFGPGTRLLVL.

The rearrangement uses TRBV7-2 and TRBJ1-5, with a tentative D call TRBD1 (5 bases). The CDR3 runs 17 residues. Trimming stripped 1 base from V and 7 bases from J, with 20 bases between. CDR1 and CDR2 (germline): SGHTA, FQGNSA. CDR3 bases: TGTGCCAGCAGCTTAGGATTTCAGGGTAGGGGTGGCCAGCCCCAGCATTTT. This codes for CASSLGFQGRGGQPQHF.

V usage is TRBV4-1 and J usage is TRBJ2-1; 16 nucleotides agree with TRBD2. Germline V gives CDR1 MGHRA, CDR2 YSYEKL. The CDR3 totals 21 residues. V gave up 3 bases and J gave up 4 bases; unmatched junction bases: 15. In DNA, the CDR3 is TGCGCCAGCAGCCAGCCGATTCCGGGACTAGCGGGAGGGCCTATTTACAATGAGCAGTTCTTC. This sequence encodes CASSQPIPGLAGGPIYNEQFF.

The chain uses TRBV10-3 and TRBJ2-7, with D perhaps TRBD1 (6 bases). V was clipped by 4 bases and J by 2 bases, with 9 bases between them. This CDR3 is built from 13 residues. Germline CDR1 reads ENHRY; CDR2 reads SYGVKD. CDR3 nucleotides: TGTGCCATCAGTGTCGAGGGGGCCTACGAGCAGTACTTC. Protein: CAISVEGAYEQYF.

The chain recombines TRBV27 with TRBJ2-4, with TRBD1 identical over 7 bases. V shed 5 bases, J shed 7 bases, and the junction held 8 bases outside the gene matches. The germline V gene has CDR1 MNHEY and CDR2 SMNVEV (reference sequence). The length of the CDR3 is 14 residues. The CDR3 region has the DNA TGTGCCAGCAGTCCCACCAGGGGGATGAACATTCAGTACTTC. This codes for CASSPTRGMNIQYF.

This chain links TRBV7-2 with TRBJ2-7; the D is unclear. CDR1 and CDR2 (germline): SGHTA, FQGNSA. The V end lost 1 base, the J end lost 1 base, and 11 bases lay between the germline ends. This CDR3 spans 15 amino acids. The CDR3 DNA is TGTGCCAGCAGCTTAGGTATACCAGGATCCTACGAGCAGTACTTC. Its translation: CASSLGIPGSYEQYF.

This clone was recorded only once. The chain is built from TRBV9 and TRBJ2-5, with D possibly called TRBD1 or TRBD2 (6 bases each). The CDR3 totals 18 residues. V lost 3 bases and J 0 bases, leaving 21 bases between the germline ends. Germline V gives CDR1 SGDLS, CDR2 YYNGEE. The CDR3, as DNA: TGTGCCAGCAGCGCCTGGAGGGGGGCCTACGCCGACCAAGAGACCCAGTACTTC. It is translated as CASSAWRGAYADQETQYF.

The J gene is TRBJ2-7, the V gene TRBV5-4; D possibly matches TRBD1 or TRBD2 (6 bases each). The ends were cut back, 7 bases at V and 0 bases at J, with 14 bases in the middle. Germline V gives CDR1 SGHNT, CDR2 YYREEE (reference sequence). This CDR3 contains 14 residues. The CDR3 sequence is CASAPKGGSYEQYF. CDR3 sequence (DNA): TGTGCCAGCGCCCCAAAGGGGGGCTCCTACGAGCAGTACTTC.

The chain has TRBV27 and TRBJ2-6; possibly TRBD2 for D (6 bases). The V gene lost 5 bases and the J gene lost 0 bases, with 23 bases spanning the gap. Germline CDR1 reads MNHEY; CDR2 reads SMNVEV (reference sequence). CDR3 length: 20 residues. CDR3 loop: CASSVFGLAESSSGANVLTF. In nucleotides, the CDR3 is TGTGCCAGCAGTGTTTTTGGATTAGCGGAATCAAGCTCTGGGGCCAACGTCCTGACTTTC.

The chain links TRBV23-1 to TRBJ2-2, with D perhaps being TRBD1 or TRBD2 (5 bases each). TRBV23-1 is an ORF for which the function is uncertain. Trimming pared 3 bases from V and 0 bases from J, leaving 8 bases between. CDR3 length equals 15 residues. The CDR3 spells CASSQGDPNTGELFF. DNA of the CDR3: TGCGCCAGCAGTCAGGGGGATCCGAACACCGGGGAGCTGTTTTTT.

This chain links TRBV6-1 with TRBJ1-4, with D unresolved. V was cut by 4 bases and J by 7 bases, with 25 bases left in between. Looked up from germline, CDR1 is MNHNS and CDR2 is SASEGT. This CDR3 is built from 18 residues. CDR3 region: CASSGLPMRRAEGEKLFF. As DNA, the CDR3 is TGTGCCAGCAGTGGACTCCCCATGCGGAGGGCGGAAGGTGAAAAACTGTTTTTT.

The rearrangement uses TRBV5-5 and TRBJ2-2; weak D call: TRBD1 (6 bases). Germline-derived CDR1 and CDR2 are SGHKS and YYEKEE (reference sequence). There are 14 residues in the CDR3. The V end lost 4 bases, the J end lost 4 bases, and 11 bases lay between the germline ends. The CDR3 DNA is TGTGCCAGCAGCCTCGGACAGCTCACCGGGGAGCTGTTTTTT. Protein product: CASSLGQLTGELFF.

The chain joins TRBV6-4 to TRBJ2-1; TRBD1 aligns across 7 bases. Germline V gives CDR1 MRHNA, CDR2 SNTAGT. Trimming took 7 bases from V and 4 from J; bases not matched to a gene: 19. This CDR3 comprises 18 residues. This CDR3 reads CASTDPDRPNPAYNEQFF. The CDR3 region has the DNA TGTGCCAGCACCGACCCGGACAGGCCCAATCCAGCGTACAATGAGCAGTTCTTC.

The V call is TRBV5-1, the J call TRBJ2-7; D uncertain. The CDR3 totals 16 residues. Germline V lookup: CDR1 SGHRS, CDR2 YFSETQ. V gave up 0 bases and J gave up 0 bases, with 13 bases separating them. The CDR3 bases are TGCGCCAGCAGCTTGGCCTTCGGGCTTGTCTCCTACGAGCAGTACTTC. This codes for CASSLAFGLVSYEQYF.

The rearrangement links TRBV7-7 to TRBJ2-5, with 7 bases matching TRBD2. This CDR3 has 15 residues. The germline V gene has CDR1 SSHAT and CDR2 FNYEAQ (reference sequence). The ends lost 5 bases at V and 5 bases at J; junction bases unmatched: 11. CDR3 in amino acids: CASSGRAGREETQYF. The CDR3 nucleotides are TGTGCCAGCAGCGGAAGAGCGGGGAGAGAGGAGACCCAGTACTTC.

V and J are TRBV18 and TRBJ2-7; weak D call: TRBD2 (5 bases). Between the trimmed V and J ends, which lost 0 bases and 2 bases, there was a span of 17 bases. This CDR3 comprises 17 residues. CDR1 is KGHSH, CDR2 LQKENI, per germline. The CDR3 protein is CASSPPGGRTFAYEQYF. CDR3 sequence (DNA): TGTGCCAGCTCACCACCCGGAGGCAGGACTTTCGCCTACGAGCAGTACTTC.

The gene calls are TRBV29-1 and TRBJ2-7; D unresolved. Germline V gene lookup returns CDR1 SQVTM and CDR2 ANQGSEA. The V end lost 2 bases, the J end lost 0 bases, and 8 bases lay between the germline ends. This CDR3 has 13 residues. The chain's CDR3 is CSVESASSYEQYF. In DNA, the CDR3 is TGCAGCGTTGAAAGTGCGAGCTCCTACGAGCAGTACTTC.

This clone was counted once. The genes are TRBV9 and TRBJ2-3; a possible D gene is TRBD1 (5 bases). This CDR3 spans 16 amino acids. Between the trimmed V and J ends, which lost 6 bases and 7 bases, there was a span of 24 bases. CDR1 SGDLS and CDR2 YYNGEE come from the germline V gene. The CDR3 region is CASNRMGQGISYTQYF. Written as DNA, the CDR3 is TGTGCCAGCAACCGAATGGGGCAGGGTATCTCTTATACGCAGTATTTT.

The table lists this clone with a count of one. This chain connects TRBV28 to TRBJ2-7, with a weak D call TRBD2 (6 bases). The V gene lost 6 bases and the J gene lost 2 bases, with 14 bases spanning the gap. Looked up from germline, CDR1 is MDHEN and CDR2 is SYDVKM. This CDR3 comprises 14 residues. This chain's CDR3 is CASSAPTRTYEQYF. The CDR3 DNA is TGTGCCAGCAGCGCCCCGACTAGGACCTACGAGCAGTACTTC.

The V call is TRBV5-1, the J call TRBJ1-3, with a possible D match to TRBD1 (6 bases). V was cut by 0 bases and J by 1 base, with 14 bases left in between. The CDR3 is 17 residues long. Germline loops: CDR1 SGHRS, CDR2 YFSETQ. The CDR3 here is CASSLGGTTESGNTIYF. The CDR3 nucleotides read TGCGCCAGCAGCTTGGGAGGGACAACAGAATCTGGAAACACCATATATTTT. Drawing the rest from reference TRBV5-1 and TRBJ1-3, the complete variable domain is KAGVTQTPRYLIKTRGQQVTLSCSPISGHRSVSWYQQTPGQGLQFLFEYFSETQRNKGNFPGRFSGRQFSNSRSEMNVSTLELGDSALYLCASSLGGTTESGNTIYFGEGSWLTVV.

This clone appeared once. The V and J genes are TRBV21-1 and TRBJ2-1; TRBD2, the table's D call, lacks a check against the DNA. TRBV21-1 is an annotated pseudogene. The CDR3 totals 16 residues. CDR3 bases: TGTGCCAGCAGCAAAGAGGCAGCGGGAGGCACCAATGAGCAGTTCTTC. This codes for CASSKEAAGGTNEQFF.

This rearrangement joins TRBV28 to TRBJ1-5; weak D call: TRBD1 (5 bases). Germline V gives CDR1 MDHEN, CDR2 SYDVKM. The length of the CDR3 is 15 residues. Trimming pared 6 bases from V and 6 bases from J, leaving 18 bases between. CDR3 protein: CASSRLLGGSQPQHF. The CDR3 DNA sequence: TGTGCCAGCAGCCGTTTATTGGGGGGGAGTCAGCCCCAGCATTTT.

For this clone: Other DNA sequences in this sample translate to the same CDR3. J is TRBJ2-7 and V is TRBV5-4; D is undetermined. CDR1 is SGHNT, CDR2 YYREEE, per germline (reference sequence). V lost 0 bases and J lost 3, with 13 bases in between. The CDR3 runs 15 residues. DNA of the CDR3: TGTGCCAGCAGCTTGGGCGGAAGGCCGGACTACGAGCAGTACTTC. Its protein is CASSLGGRPDYEQYF.

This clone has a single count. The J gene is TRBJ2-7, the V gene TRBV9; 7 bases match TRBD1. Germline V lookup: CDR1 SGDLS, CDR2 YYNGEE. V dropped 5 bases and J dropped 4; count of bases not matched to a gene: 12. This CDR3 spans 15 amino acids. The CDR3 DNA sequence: TGTGCCAGCAGTCTCGAAGGGACAGAGTCTTACGAGCAGTACTTC. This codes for CASSLEGTESYEQYF.

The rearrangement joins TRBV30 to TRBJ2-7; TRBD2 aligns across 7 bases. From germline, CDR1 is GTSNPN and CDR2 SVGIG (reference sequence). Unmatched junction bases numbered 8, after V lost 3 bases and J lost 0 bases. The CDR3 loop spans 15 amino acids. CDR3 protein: CAWRSWGRGSYEQYF. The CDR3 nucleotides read TGTGCCTGGAGGTCCTGGGGGAGGGGCTCCTACGAGCAGTACTTC.

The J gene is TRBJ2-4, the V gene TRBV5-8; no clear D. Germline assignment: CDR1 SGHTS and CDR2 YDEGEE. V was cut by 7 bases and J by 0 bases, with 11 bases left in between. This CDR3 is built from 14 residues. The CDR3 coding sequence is TGTGCCAGCGGCGTGGGGTTAGCCAAAAACATTCAGTACTTC. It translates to CASGVGLAKNIQYF.